A single sample is the source of the 32 T cell receptor beta chains below, sequenced in a study of patients and donors after allogeneic stem cell transplantation. TCRdb re-analysed the RT-PCR reads in MiXCR, keeping a single row per CDR3 protein. This table has roughly 140,000 distinct CDR3 sequences, 30% to 45% appearing once. Sequenced: blood, either unsorted or a sorted T cell fraction (not recorded which). Receptors were obtained from a human donor who was either an allogeneic HSCT recipient or a stem cell or donor lymphocyte infusion donor (not recorded which). It is not recorded whose cells these are; they may come from a transplant donor.

This clonotype was seen a handful of times. The V call is TRBV29-1, the J call TRBJ2-1; maybe TRBD1 (6 bases). Germline V lookup: CDR1 SQVTM, CDR2 ANQGSEA. This CDR3 has 13 amino acids. V lost 5 bases to trimming and J lost 6 bases, with 14 bases between them. In DNA, the CDR3 is TGCAGCGTTTTACCACAGGGTCTCAATGAGCAGTTCTTC. It translates to CSVLPQGLNEQFF.

The V and J genes are TRBV6-5 and TRBJ2-7; D may be TRBD2 (6 bases). V was pared by 4 bases and J by 2 bases, with 15 bases between. This CDR3 has 15 amino acids. CDR1 MNHEY and CDR2 SVGAGI come from the germline V gene. The CDR3 nucleotides read TGTGCCAGCAGTTCGGAGGAAGGGAGGACCTACGAGCAGTACTTC. Encoded protein: CASSSEEGRTYEQYF.

The chain has TRBV28 and TRBJ1-5; possible D gene TRBD1, 6 bases. Per germline, CDR1 MDHEN and CDR2 SYDVKM. Trimming pared 6 bases from V and 4 bases from J, leaving 13 bases between. The CDR3 spans 14 residues. The DNA for the CDR3 is TGTGCCAGCAGGCCTGGGGGGCCGAATCAGCCCCAGCATTTT. This encodes CASRPGGPNQPQHF.

The genes are TRBV6-5 and TRBJ2-5, with TRBD1 identical over 10 bases. The J segment lost 4 bases and the V segment lost 6 bases, leaving 11 bases of the junction unmatched. The CDR3 extends over 16 amino acids. The germline CDR1 and CDR2 sequences are MNHEY and SVGAGI. CDR3 sequence reads: CASRDPGTGEAETQYF. The CDR3 DNA reads TGTGCCAGCAGAGATCCCGGGACAGGGGAGGCAGAGACCCAGTACTTC.

The chain carries TRBV7-9 and TRBJ2-2; 9 bases are shared with TRBD1. The CDR3 totals 17 residues. V lost 4 bases and J lost 3; bases outside the gene matches: 9. Germline V CDR1 and CDR2: SEHNR, FQNEAQ (reference sequence). The chain's CDR3 is CASSSGTGRRDTGELFF. CDR3 nucleotide sequence: TGTGCCAGCAGCTCCGGGACAGGGCGGAGGGACACCGGGGAGCTGTTTTTT.

The chain combines TRBV12-3 or TRBV12-4 with TRBJ2-2; tentative D call: TRBD1 (6 bases). This CDR3 comprises 15 residues. Trimming removed 4 bases from V and 4 bases from J, with 13 bases in between. CDR3 bases: TGTGCCAGCAGTTCGGCCCCAGGGGTCACCGGGGAGCTGTTTTTT. This gives the protein CASSSAPGVTGELFF.

The rearrangement uses TRBV15 and TRBJ1-4, with D maybe TRBD1 (5 bases). Looked up from germline, CDR1 is LNHNV and CDR2 is YYDKDF (reference sequence). The CDR3 loop spans 17 amino acids. The V end was cut by 5 bases, the J end by 2 bases, with 18 bases between. As DNA, the CDR3 is TGTGCCACCAGCCGACCGGACACCTCAGGGACTAATGAAAAACTGTTTTTT. This encodes CATSRPDTSGTNEKLFF.

This clonotype was found a few times. This sequence joins TRBV9 and TRBJ2-1, with D tentatively TRBD1 or TRBD2 (5 bases each). Germline assignment: CDR1 SGDLS and CDR2 YYNGEE. This CDR3 has 14 residues. Trimming took off 0 bases at V and 10 bases at J, with 14 bases between the two ends. CDR3 sequence: CASSVAGREKEQFF. Here the CDR3 DNA reads TGTGCCAGCAGCGTAGCGGGCAGGGAGAAGGAGCAGTTCTTC.

This clonotype has a handful of counts. The gene calls are TRBV6-5 and TRBJ1-1; D is perhaps TRBD1 (5 bases). There are 15 residues in the CDR3. CDR1 and CDR2 (germline): MNHEY, SVGAGI. V was trimmed by 4 bases and J by 0 bases, leaving 12 bases between them. The CDR3 DNA reads TGTGCCAGCAGTTTGATGGACACCCTGAACACTGAAGCTTTCTTT. Translated, it gives CASSLMDTLNTEAFF.

This clonotype was counted between two and nine times. The V call is TRBV6-2 or TRBV6-3, the J call TRBJ2-7; 13 bases line up with TRBD2. Germline V gene sequence: CDR1 MNHEY, CDR2 SVGEGT. The V gene end was trimmed by 6 bases and the J gene end by 3 bases; junction bases not matched to a gene: 5. CDR3 size: 15 residues. For the CDR3, the DNA is TGTGCCAGCAGGGGGACTAGCGGGATTTACTACGAGCAGTACGTC. Translation: CASRGTSGIYYEQYV.

The rearrangement joins TRBV6-6 to TRBJ2-3; a weak D match, TRBD1 (6 bases). V was cut by 6 bases and J by 1 base, with 17 bases left in between. The CDR3 loop spans 16 amino acids. Germline assignment: CDR1 MNHNY and CDR2 SVGAGI (reference sequence). The CDR3 DNA is TGTGCCAGCAGCCCCCCTGGGGGCCGAGGCACAGATACGCAGTATTTT. As protein: CASSPPGGRGTDTQYF.

V and J are TRBV6-2 or TRBV6-3 and TRBJ2-1; 9 bases map to TRBD2. The CDR3 is 13 residues long. Germline V gives CDR1 MNHEY, CDR2 SVGEGT. Trimming took 6 bases from V and 9 from J; bases not matched to a gene: 6. CDR3 sequence (DNA): TGTGCCAGCAGGGTTAGCGGGGGTGGTGAGCAGTTCTTC. It codes for CASRVSGGGEQFF.

This clonotype appeared a few times. The DNA of the CDR3 is TGTGCCAGCAGCCAAGAGGAACTAGCGGGGGTTGATACGCAGTATTTT. The encoded protein is CASSQEELAGVDTQYF. The chain joins TRBV3-1 to TRBJ2-3, with 11 bases identical to TRBD2. The CDR3 covers 16 residues. Germline CDR1 reads LGHDT; CDR2 reads YNNKEL (reference sequence). V was pared by 0 bases and J by 6 bases, with 5 bases of the junction left unmatched.

This clonotype was detected only a few times. DNA for the CDR3: TGTGCCAGCACCCCATCAGGGATTTCTAACTATGGCTACACCTTC. As protein: CASTPSGISNYGYTF. This chain joins TRBV7-2 and TRBJ1-2; a possible D gene is TRBD1 (5 bases). Trimming cost V 7 bases and J 0 bases, with 15 bases left between them. The CDR3 is 15 amino acids. The germline V gene has CDR1 SGHTA and CDR2 FQGNSA.

This clonotype appeared a few times. It is unclear where the CDR3 begins or ends on the DNA, so no DNA is shown, and the CDR3 is as TCRdb lists it. The chain uses TRBV12-3 or TRBV12-4 and TRBJ2-7; the table calls TRBD2, which could not be checked here. Counting both end residues, the CDR3 totals 12 amino acids. CDR3 sequence: CASSFGEGEQYV.

CDR3 coding DNA: TGCAGCGTTGAGGGGATGATGGGAAGCTCCTACAATGAGCAGTTCTTC. Its protein is CSVEGMMGSSYNEQFF. This sequence joins TRBV29-1 and TRBJ2-1; no definite D call. Deletions cut 3 bases from V and 0 bases from J, with 15 bases between. The CDR3 runs 16 residues. From germline, CDR1 is SQVTM and CDR2 ANQGSEA.

In DNA form, the CDR3 reads TGCAGTGCCCCTCGACAGGGGCCTACGGAGTACGAGCAGTACTTC. Translated: CSAPRQGPTEYEQYF. The chain links TRBV20-1 to TRBJ2-7; 8 positions agree with TRBD1. The CDR3 totals 15 residues. The J segment lost 4 bases and the V segment lost 6 bases, leaving 14 bases of the junction unmatched. Germline V gives CDR1 DFQATT, CDR2 SNEGSKA (reference sequence).

This clonotype has just a few counts. The chain recombines TRBV19 with TRBJ1-1; D is possibly TRBD1 (6 bases). Germline CDR1 LNHDA, CDR2 SQIVND (reference sequence). This CDR3 spans 14 amino acids. The germline V and J ends were trimmed by 3 bases and 1 base, with 9 bases remaining between them. The CDR3 DNA reads as TGTGCCAGTAGTATGCCAGGGGAGAACACTGAAGCTTTCTTT. It codes for CASSMPGENTEAFF.

In its sample, this clonotype was seen a few times. V is TRBV5-6 and J is TRBJ1-2; D might be TRBD1 (5 bases). Between the trimmed V and J ends, which lost 3 bases and 7 bases, there was a span of 10 bases. Germline-derived CDR1 and CDR2 are SGHDT and YYEEEE. This CDR3 is built from 12 residues. The CDR3 coding sequence is TGTGCCAGCAGCTCCCCCGGGGGTGGCTACACCTTC. It translates to CASSSPGGGYTF.

The chain employs TRBV7-2 and TRBJ1-3; D is possibly TRBD1 (6 bases). V was cut by 3 bases and J by 0 bases, with 12 bases left in between. The CDR3 covers 16 residues. Germline assignment: CDR1 SGHTA and CDR2 FQGNSA. The CDR3 reads CASSFSWGHSGNTIYF. For the CDR3, the DNA is TGTGCCAGCAGCTTTTCTTGGGGGCACTCTGGAAACACCATATATTTT.

J is TRBJ1-1 and V is TRBV5-8, with D hard to call. The CDR3 loop spans 12 amino acids. The ends were cut back, 4 bases at V and 8 bases at J, with 12 bases in the middle. Germline lookup yields CDR1 SGHTS and CDR2 YDEGEE. CDR3 DNA sequence: TGTGCCAGCAGCCAGCAGTGGAGGGAAGCTTTCTTT. Translation: CASSQQWREAFF.

The table lists this clonotype with a few counts. The V gene is TRBV6-2 or TRBV6-3, the J gene TRBJ1-2, with TRBD1 as a possible D gene (5 bases). This CDR3 has 14 residues. Germline V CDR1 and CDR2: MNHEY, SVGEGT. The ends were cut back, 2 bases at V and 6 bases at J, with 13 bases in the middle. This CDR3 reads CASSYAGQGHGYTF. The CDR3 bases are TGTGCCAGCAGTTACGCCGGGCAGGGCCATGGCTACACCTTC.

CDR3 in amino acids: CSLKEEVNREFF. In DNA form, the CDR3 reads TGCAGTCTAAAAGAAGAGGTCAACCGGGAGTTTTTT. The chain carries TRBV20-1 and TRBJ2-2, with D possibly being TRBD2 (5 bases). CDR1 and CDR2 from the germline V gene are DFQATT and SNEGSKA (reference sequence). The CDR3 has 12 residues. V was pared by 8 bases and J by 16 bases, with 23 bases between.

This clonotype came up a few times. This chain joins TRBV20-1 and TRBJ1-5, with D unresolved. CDR3 length: 14 amino acids. Germline CDR1 and CDR2: DFQATT and SNEGSKA (reference sequence). V was cut by 5 bases and J by 2 bases, with 13 bases left in between. CDR3 sequence: CSAPPRSGNQPQHF. The CDR3 DNA is TGCAGTGCTCCGCCCAGGTCGGGCAATCAGCCCCAGCATTTT.

This clonotype was recorded many times. The V and J genes are TRBV29-1 and TRBJ1-1; the match to TRBD1 covers 7 bases. CDR1 SQVTM and CDR2 ANQGSEA come from the germline V gene. The CDR3 is 10 amino acids. V gave up 7 bases and J gave up 4 bases; unmatched junction bases: 0. The CDR3 sequence: CSAGGTEAFF. The DNA for the CDR3 is TGCAGCGCAGGGGGCACTGAAGCTTTCTTT.

This clonotype has more than one count but fewer than ten. The chain links TRBV6-4 to TRBJ1-6; D call uncertain. The germline V gene encodes CDR1 MRHNA and CDR2 SNTAGT. V lost 4 bases, J lost 8 bases, and 9 bases lay in between. The CDR3 covers 13 residues. The CDR3 nucleotides are TGTGCCAGCAGTGCGGAAAGGGATTCACCCCTCCACTTT. Translated: CASSAERDSPLHF.

The chain combines TRBV12-3 or TRBV12-4 with TRBJ1-1; TRBD1 matches 9 bases. Germline trimming cut 2 bases from V and 6 bases from J; bases unmatched to any gene: 7. CDR3 length: 15 residues. The CDR3 region is CASSLNGTGRPEAFF. CDR3 coding DNA: TGTGCCAGCAGTTTAAACGGGACAGGGCGTCCTGAAGCTTTCTTT.

The J gene is TRBJ2-1, the V gene TRBV11-2, with D uncertain. This CDR3 comprises 15 residues. Trimming cost V 6 bases and J 6 bases, with 18 bases left between them. Germline CDR1 reads SGHAT; CDR2 reads FQNNGV. The CDR3 here is CASRSLSGPSNEQFF. The CDR3 bases are TGTGCCAGCAGGAGCCTCAGTGGGCCATCCAATGAGCAGTTCTTC.

The chain has TRBV20-1 and TRBJ2-2; 9 nucleotides agree with TRBD1. The J segment lost 4 bases and the V segment lost 5 bases, leaving 2 bases of the junction unmatched. Germline V gives CDR1 DFQATT, CDR2 SNEGSKA (reference sequence). The CDR3 length is 13 residues. The DNA of the CDR3 is TGCAGTGCTGGGGGACAGGGCACCGGGGAGCTGTTTTTT. It specifies CSAGGQGTGELFF.

The V and J genes are TRBV11-2 and TRBJ1-5; a possible D gene is TRBD1 (5 bases). CDR1 is SGHAT and CDR2 is FQNNGV in the germline V gene. Trimming cost V 0 bases and J 0 bases, with 12 bases left between them. The CDR3 extends over 17 amino acids. CDR3 in amino acids: CASSLEKRDLSNQPQHF. The CDR3 DNA follows: TGTGCCAGCAGCTTAGAAAAGAGGGACCTTAGCAATCAGCCCCAGCATTTT.

The chain recombines TRBV27 with TRBJ1-2; weak D call: TRBD1 (5 bases). Germline CDR1 is MNHEY and CDR2 is SMNVEV (reference sequence). V lost 7 bases to trimming and J lost 2 bases, with 11 bases between them. CDR3 size: 13 residues. The CDR3 loop reads CASTAGDNYGYTF. The CDR3, as DNA: TGTGCCAGCACTGCCGGGGACAACTATGGCTACACCTTC.

This clonotype was seen more than once but under ten times. This chain joins TRBV12-3 or TRBV12-4 and TRBJ1-4, with D maybe TRBD1 (6 bases). Trimming took off 6 bases at V and 7 bases at J, with 15 bases between the two ends. This CDR3 is 14 amino acids long. CDR3 sequence reads: CASSLDSNPEKLFF. The CDR3 coding sequence is TGTGCCAGCAGCTTGGACAGTAACCCTGAAAAACTGTTTTTT.